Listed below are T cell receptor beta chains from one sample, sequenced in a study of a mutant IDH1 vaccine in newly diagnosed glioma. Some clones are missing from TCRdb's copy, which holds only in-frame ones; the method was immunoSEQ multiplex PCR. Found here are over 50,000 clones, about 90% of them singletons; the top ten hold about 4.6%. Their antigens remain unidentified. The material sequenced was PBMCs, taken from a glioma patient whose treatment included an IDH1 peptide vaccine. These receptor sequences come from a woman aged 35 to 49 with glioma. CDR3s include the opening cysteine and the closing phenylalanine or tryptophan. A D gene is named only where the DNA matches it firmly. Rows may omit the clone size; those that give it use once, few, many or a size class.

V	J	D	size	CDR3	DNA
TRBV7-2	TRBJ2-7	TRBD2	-	CASSWSGGAYEQYF	TGTGCCAGCAGCTGGAGCGGGGGGGCCTACGAGCAGTACTTC
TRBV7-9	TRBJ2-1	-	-	CASSLVLPVNEQFF	TGTGCCAGCAGCTTAGTGTTACCGGTCAATGAGCAGTTCTTC
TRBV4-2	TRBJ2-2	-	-	CASSQATLARQSTGELFF	TGTGCCAGCAGCCAAGCTACCCTCGCTCGGCAGTCCACCGGGGAGCTGTTTTTT
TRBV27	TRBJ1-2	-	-	CASSLQAANYGYTF	TGTGCCAGCAGTTTACAGGCAGCTAACTATGGCTACACCTTC
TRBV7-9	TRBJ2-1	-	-	CASSLSGFVNEQFF	TGTGCCAGCAGCTTATCAGGTTTCGTAAATGAGCAGTTCTTC
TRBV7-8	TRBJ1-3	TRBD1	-	CASSIQGTGNTIYF	TGTGCCAGCAGCATACAGGGGACTGGAAACACCATATATTTT
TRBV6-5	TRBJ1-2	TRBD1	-	CASSIQGGAFWGYTF	TGTGCCAGCAGTATACAGGGGGGAGCCTTTTGGGGCTACACCTTC
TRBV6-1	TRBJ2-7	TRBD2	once	CASSVTSGRASYEQYF	TGTGCCAGCAGTGTAACTAGCGGGAGGGCCTCTTACGAGCAGTACTTC
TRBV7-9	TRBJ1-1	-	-	CASSLVENTEAFF	TGTGCCAGCAGCTTAGTCGAGAACACTGAAGCTTTCTTT
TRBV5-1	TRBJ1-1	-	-	CASSPGDSSTEAFF	TGCGCCAGCAGCCCGGGCGACAGCAGCACTGAAGCTTTCTTT
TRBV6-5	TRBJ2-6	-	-	CASSSYSGANVLTF	TGTGCCAGCAGTTCCTACTCTGGGGCCAACGTCCTGACTTTC
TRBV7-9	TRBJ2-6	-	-	CASSSHRGETNVLTF	TGTGCCAGCAGCTCCCACCGTGGGGAGACCAACGTCCTGACTTTC
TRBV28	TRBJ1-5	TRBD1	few	CASSRQGQGVRNQPQHF	TGTGCCAGCAGTCGGCAGGGACAGGGGGTTCGGAATCAGCCCCAGCATTTT
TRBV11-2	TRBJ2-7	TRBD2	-	CASSHPGTSGDPYEQYF	TGTGCCAGCAGCCACCCGGGGACTAGCGGGGACCCCTACGAGCAGTACTTC
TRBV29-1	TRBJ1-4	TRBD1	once	CSVSGTVNEKLFF	TGCAGCGTTTCCGGGACAGTTAATGAAAAACTGTTTTTT
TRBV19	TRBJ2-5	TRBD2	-	CASSPKGTSGMAFQETQYF	TGTGCCAGTAGCCCCAAGGGGACTAGCGGGATGGCGTTTCAAGAGACCCAGTACTTC
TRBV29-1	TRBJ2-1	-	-	CSVGAFEQFF	TGCAGCGTTGGGGCGTTTGAGCAGTTCTTC
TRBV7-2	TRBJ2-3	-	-	CASSLLYTDTQYF	TGTGCCAGCAGCTTACTGTATACAGATACGCAGTATTTT
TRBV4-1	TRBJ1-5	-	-	CASSPGQISNQPQHF	TGCGCCAGCAGCCCCGGACAGATTAGCAATCAGCCCCAGCATTTT
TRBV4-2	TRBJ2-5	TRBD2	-	CASSQSLAGVAETQYF	TGTGCCAGCAGCCAATCGCTAGCGGGGGTGGCAGAGACCCAGTACTTC
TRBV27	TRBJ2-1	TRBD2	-	CASSRAGGYNEQFF	TGTGCCAGCAGTCGAGCGGGAGGGTACAATGAGCAGTTCTTC
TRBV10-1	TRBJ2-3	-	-	CASRAGGTDTQYF	TGCGCCAGCAGGGCCGGGGGCACAGATACGCAGTATTTT